This entry is about one T cell receptor beta chain. Authors' data handling: Estimation of nucleated cell counts was performed using reference gene primer amplification. Some clones are missing from TCRdb's copy, which holds only in-frame ones; the method was immunoSEQ multiplex PCR. V, J and clone size are those of that table, while D and trimming were read from the DNA. The sample consists of over 45,000 clones, over 70% of them appearing once. V lost 3 bases to trimming and J lost 1 base; unmatched junction nucleotides: 8. The CDR3 runs 18 residues. Germline CDR1 SGHRS, CDR2 YFSETQ. This specimen comes from a study of blood T cell repertoires in COVID-19. Study details: From the United States, Italy and Spain came samples of acute and convalescent COVID-19. Sample material is recorded as cDNA or gDNA derived from T cells, B-cell-depleted T cells, or PBMCs.

The chain recombines TRBV5-1 with TRBJ1-6; the match to TRBD1 covers 9 bases. The source is a woman at least 80 years old with acute or convalescent COVID-19. Sequencing was carried out using peripheral blood. CDR3 nucleotides: TGCGCCAGCAGCTCGTCTTCCGGGACAGGGTCCTATAATTCACCCCTCCACTTT. It yields the protein CASSSSSGTGSYNSPLHF.